This entry lists 16 T cell receptor beta chains sequenced from one sample in a study of beta chain features in type 1 diabetes (dated by TCRdb to the late 2010s). The receptor library was made with the immunoSEQ multiplex PCR assay. The entire isolated RNA was reverse transcribed using the High Capacity cDNA Reverse Transcription Kit, and thus expressed TCRB transcripts were sequenced. TCRdb took this table from immuneACCESS and kept in-frame rearrangements with V and J called. Such tables lack part of the clones; where checked against another copy, unresolved V genes explain under half of the gap, and the rest is unexplained. This sample has hundreds of thousands of clones in its table, and around 68% of those were observed once. The biggest ten clones account for 0.053% of the sample. The sequencing sample was made of naive CD4+ T cells from blood. Read against the paper, the sample's cell subset or site label means: true naive CD4+ T cells. All receptors derive from a man aged 30 to 39 in good health.

V and J are TRBV29-1 and TRBJ1-6; possibly TRBD1 for D (5 bases). Germline-derived CDR1 and CDR2 are SQVTM and ANQGSEA. Trimming took off 6 bases at V and 4 bases at J, with 10 bases between the two ends. The CDR3 contains 13 residues. The CDR3 here is CSVSDSYNSPLHF. The CDR3 DNA reads TGCAGCGTCTCCGACAGTTATAATTCACCCCTCCACTTT. Combining the CDR3 with reference TRBV29-1 and TRBJ1-6 gives the whole variable domain SAVISQKPSRDICQRGTSLTIQCQVDSQVTMMFWYRQQPGQSLTLIATANQGSEATYESGFVIDKFPISRPNLTFSTLTVSNMSPEDSSIYLCSVSDSYNSPLHFGNGTRLTVT.

The V and J genes are TRBV5-1 and TRBJ2-5; TRBD2 agrees at 7 bases. This CDR3 has 14 residues. Germline CDR1 is SGHRS and CDR2 is YFSETQ. The J segment lost 2 bases and the V segment lost 5 bases, leaving 6 bases of the junction unmatched. This chain's CDR3 is CASRFSGRQETQYF. The CDR3 DNA reads as TGCGCCAGCAGGTTTAGCGGGCGGCAAGAGACCCAGTACTTC.

This clone has a single count. The chain is built from TRBV27 and TRBJ2-6; 9 nucleotides align to TRBD2. The V gene end was trimmed by 0 bases and the J gene end by 0 bases; junction bases not matched to a gene: 3. The CDR3 sequence is 18 residues long. Germline V gene data show CDR1 as MNHEY and CDR2 as SMNVEV (reference sequence). The CDR3 DNA sequence: TGTGCCAGCAGTTTATCAGCGGGGGGCCGCTCTGGGGCCAACGTCCTGACTTTC. Translation: CASSLSAGGRSGANVLTF.

The gene calls are TRBV6-6 and TRBJ1-2; unclear D gene. In germline, CDR1 is MNHNY, CDR2 SVGAGI (reference sequence). Trimming shortened V by 7 bases and J by 3 bases, and 12 bases separated the two germline ends. CDR3 length equals 13 residues. CDR3 in DNA: TGTGCCAGCACCCTCGGGAGATACTATGGCTACACCTTC. This translates into CASTLGRYYGYTF.

The chain is built from TRBV30 and TRBJ1-2; possible D gene TRBD1, 6 bases. The CDR3 consists of 14 residues. V lost 3 bases and J 4 bases, leaving 15 bases between the germline ends. Looked up from germline, CDR1 is GTSNPN and CDR2 is SVGIG (reference sequence). CDR3 coding DNA: TGTGCCTGGAGGCAGACAGGTGGTGGCTATGGCTACACCTTC. It specifies CAWRQTGGGYGYTF. Filled out from reference TRBV30 and TRBJ1-2, the complete variable domain reads SQTIHQWPATLVQPVGSPLSLECTVEGTSNPNLYWYRQAAGRGLQLLFYSVGIGQISSEVPQNLSASRPQDRQFILSSKKLLLSDSGFYLCAWRQTGGGYGYTFGSGTRLTVV.

The CDR3, as DNA: TGTGCCAGCAGCTTAGCGGACAGACTAGCCAAAAACATTCAGTACTTC. Its protein product is CASSLADRLAKNIQYF. The chain combines TRBV7-9 with TRBJ2-4; the D gene is possibly TRBD1 (6 bases). Germline V gene sequence: CDR1 SEHNR, CDR2 FQNEAQ (reference sequence). With 0 bases removed from V and 0 bases from J, the gap between germline ends came to 9 bases. This CDR3 spans 16 amino acids.

This chain uses TRBV4-1 with TRBJ2-4, with D possibly called TRBD1 or TRBD2 (5 bases each). Germline V gene sequence: CDR1 MGHRA, CDR2 YSYEKL. Trimming left V 1 base short and J 10 bases short, with 14 bases between. CDR3 length: 14 residues. CDR3 DNA sequence: TGCGCCAGCAGCCAAGTGGTCAGGGAGTTTATTCAGTACTTC. Translated: CASSQVVREFIQYF.

The genes are TRBV20-1 and TRBJ1-1; D is ambiguous. This CDR3 comprises 11 residues. Trimming pared 6 bases from V and 10 bases from J, leaving 15 bases between. Germline V gene sequence: CDR1 DFQATT, CDR2 SNEGSKA (reference sequence). In DNA, the CDR3 is TGCAGTGCCTCTAGGGCATTAGGAGCTTTCTTT. It translates to CSASRALGAFF.

V gene TRBV29-1 combines with J gene TRBJ2-3, with 9 positions matching TRBD1. After removal of 6 bases from V and 4 bases from J, the junction contained 11 bases not matched to a gene. From germline, CDR1 is SQVTM and CDR2 ANQGSEA. The CDR3 covers 15 residues. CDR3 coding DNA: TGCAGCGTCGAAAAAGGCTGGACAGGGGCAGATACGCAGTATTTT. Its protein is CSVEKGWTGADTQYF.

The sample holds a few counts of this clone. This chain joins TRBV6-5 and TRBJ2-3; D is perhaps TRBD2 (5 bases). The CDR3 is 15 amino acids. The ends were cut back, 0 bases at V and 0 bases at J, with 7 bases in the middle. Per the germline V gene, CDR1 is MNHEY and CDR2 is SVGAGI. CDR3 in amino acids: CASSYSWTSTDTQYF. CDR3 DNA: TGTGCCAGCAGTTACTCGTGGACTAGCACAGATACGCAGTATTTT.

The chain is built from TRBV7-9 and TRBJ2-5; TRBD1 or TRBD2 may be the D gene (5 bases each). V lost 5 bases to trimming and J lost 5 bases, with 21 bases between them. The germline V gene encodes CDR1 SEHNR and CDR2 FQNEAQ (reference sequence). This CDR3 has 16 residues. Here the CDR3 DNA reads TGTGCCAGCAGCCTATGGGGGACGGGTTCGGAGGAGACCCAGTACTTC. Its protein is CASSLWGTGSEETQYF.

The rearrangement uses TRBV30 and TRBJ2-5; D might be TRBD1 (6 bases). V dropped 5 bases and J dropped 4 bases, with 17 bases sitting between them. CDR1 is GTSNPN and CDR2 is SVGIG in the germline V gene (reference sequence). The CDR3 spans 14 residues. For the CDR3, the DNA is TGTGCCTGGGGCCCCGGGACACTGGGAGAGACCCAGTACTTC. It yields the protein CAWGPGTLGETQYF. Using reference TRBV30 and TRBJ2-5 for the parts outside the CDR3, the full variable domain is SQTIHQWPATLVQPVGSPLSLECTVEGTSNPNLYWYRQAAGRGLQLLFYSVGIGQISSEVPQNLSASRPQDRQFILSSKKLLLSDSGFYLCAWGPGTLGETQYFGPGTRLLVL.

J is TRBJ2-1 and V is TRBV13; no clear D. V shed 5 bases and J shed 0 bases, with 11 bases lying between them. Germline lookup yields CDR1 PRHDT and CDR2 FYEKMQ (reference sequence). The CDR3 runs 15 residues. DNA of the CDR3: TGTGCCAGCAGCGGCCAGCTGGACTCCTACAATGAGCAGTTCTTC. It yields the protein CASSGQLDSYNEQFF.

This clone was counted once. This rearrangement joins TRBV28 to TRBJ2-7; 10 bases map to TRBD1. The junction had 4 bases not matched to a gene; V was cut back by 8 bases and J by 0 bases. Germline loops: CDR1 MDHEN, CDR2 SYDVKM. The CDR3 runs to 14 residues. The CDR3 nucleotides read TGTGCCAGCGTAAGGGACAGGGGCTCCTACGAGCAGTACTTC. It yields the protein CASVRDRGSYEQYF.

The rearrangement uses TRBV21-1 and TRBJ2-5. TRBV21-1 is annotated as a pseudogene. The CDR3 is 12 amino acids. CDR3 bases: TGTGCCAGCAGCTCGGGGCTAGGGACCCAGTACTTC. Residues: CASSSGLGTQYF.

This CDR3 is CAWRYPWDRGLNEQFF. In DNA form, the CDR3 reads TGTGCCTGGAGGTACCCTTGGGACAGGGGGCTCAATGAGCAGTTCTTC. The genes are TRBV30 and TRBJ2-1, with 12 positions matching TRBD1. CDR3 size: 16 residues. The germline V gene has CDR1 GTSNPN and CDR2 SVGIG (reference sequence). V was pared by 3 bases and J by 6 bases, with 9 bases of the junction left unmatched.